A single sample is the source of the 14 T cell receptor beta chains below, sequenced in a study of vaccination and CD4 T cells after COVID-19. The time point denotes: late sampling 161 to 241 days after vaccination in three convalescent patients. Noted treatment: approximately nine-day PBMC culture with coronavirus spike peptide pools or control peptides (ViraFEST assay). Sequencing of cultured CD4+ T cell DNA used the Oncomine TCR Beta short-read assay. From the PCR reads, TCRdb called clonotypes with MiXCR, one entry per CDR3 protein. The sample lists about 26,000 distinct CDR3 sequences, less than 45% occurring once. These receptors' targets are unknown. Material: CD4+ T cells from blood, cultured in vitro, obtained about 7 months after SARS-CoV-2 vaccination. These receptors were taken from a human donor who had recovered from COVID-19.

This clonotype occurred a few times. CDR3: CAIHPSSGTDTQYF. In DNA, the CDR3 is TGTGCCATCCACCCATCCAGCGGCACAGATACGCAGTATTTT. The chain carries TRBV28 and TRBJ2-3; D call uncertain. Trimming took 10 bases from V and 1 from J, leaving 15 bases between them. CDR1 is MDHEN and CDR2 is SYDVKM in the germline V gene. The CDR3 is 14 amino acids.

DNA of the CDR3: TGCAGTGCTAGTAAGTCAGGGGGACCCTACGAGCAGTACTTC. Protein sequence: CSASKSGGPYEQYF. This sequence joins TRBV20-1 and TRBJ2-7, with 7 bases identical to TRBD1. V trimming: 3 bases; J trimming: 2 bases; junction bases outside the gene matches: 7. The CDR3 length is 14 residues. Germline V lookup: CDR1 DFQATT, CDR2 SNEGSKA (reference sequence).

This clonotype was detected a few times. The J gene is TRBJ1-1, the V gene TRBV19, with 7 bases lining up with TRBD1. Germline-derived CDR1 and CDR2 are LNHDA and SQIVND (reference sequence). Germline trimming cut 11 bases from V and 10 bases from J; bases unmatched to any gene: 7. The CDR3 consists of 10 residues. Written as DNA, the CDR3 is TGTGCCTCAAAGGAGGGGGCAGCTTTCTTT. Translating it yields CASKEGAAFF.

This clonotype was picked up one time. The chain links TRBV5-1 to TRBJ2-5; the D gene is possibly TRBD1 (5 bases). Germline V gene lookup returns CDR1 SGHRS and CDR2 YFSETQ. This CDR3 is built from 15 residues. V was shortened by 2 bases and J by 1 base, with 12 bases between the two germline ends. The CDR3 spells CASSFQGAPQETQYF. The CDR3 region has the DNA TGCGCCAGCAGCTTTCAGGGTGCCCCCCAAGAGACCCAGTACTTC.

The V call is TRBV5-5, the J call TRBJ1-5; D may be TRBD1 (6 bases). In germline, CDR1 is SGHKS, CDR2 YYEKEE (reference sequence). The V gene lost 4 bases and the J gene lost 3 bases, with 11 bases spanning the gap. The CDR3 spans 14 residues. In DNA, the CDR3 is TGTGCCAGCAGCATAGGGGGTATCAATCAGCCCCAGCATTTT. This gives the protein CASSIGGINQPQHF.

This chain joins TRBV28 and TRBJ2-7; the D call may be TRBD1 or TRBD2 (6 bases each). Germline V gene data show CDR1 as MDHEN and CDR2 as SYDVKM. The CDR3 extends over 13 amino acids. Trimming shortened V by 7 bases and J by 6 bases, and 16 bases separated the two germline ends. DNA of the CDR3: TGTGCCAGCACCCGAGGGGGACTTATCGAGCAGTACTTC. Its translation is CASTRGGLIEQYF.

The chain carries TRBV6-1 and TRBJ2-7; TRBD1 or TRBD2 may be the D gene (7 bases each). Looked up from germline, CDR1 is MNHNS and CDR2 is SASEGT. Trimming took 7 bases from V and 1 from J, leaving 17 bases between them. The CDR3 contains 15 residues. In DNA, the CDR3 is TGTGCCAGCACCCGCGGGGGCAGGGGGTCCTACGAGCAGTACTTC. This codes for CASTRGGRGSYEQYF.

In this sample, this clonotype turned up a few times. V usage is TRBV7-2 and J usage is TRBJ2-1; 14 bases agree with TRBD2. The length of the CDR3 is 14 residues. Germline V gives CDR1 SGHTA, CDR2 FQGNSA. Trimming took 7 bases from V and 9 from J; bases not matched to a gene: 5. The CDR3, as DNA: TGTGCCAGCACGGGACTAGCGGGAGTAGTTGAGCAGTTCTTC. Protein sequence: CASTGLAGVVEQFF.

V gene TRBV27 combines with J gene TRBJ2-3; D perhaps matches TRBD1 (7 bases). Deletions cut 5 bases from V and 2 bases from J, with 11 bases between. Germline loops: CDR1 MNHEY, CDR2 SMNVEV (reference sequence). The CDR3 spans 14 residues. The CDR3 sequence is CASSNRGLTDTQYF. Here the CDR3 DNA reads TGTGCCAGCAGTAACAGGGGACTCACAGATACGCAGTATTTT.

The sample holds a few counts of this clonotype. The chain uses TRBV20-1 and TRBJ2-7; 7 positions match TRBD2. CDR1 is DFQATT, CDR2 SNEGSKA, per germline (reference sequence). J lost 3 bases, V lost 3 bases, and 2 bases had no gene match. The CDR3 loop spans 12 amino acids. The CDR3, as DNA: TGCAGTGCTAGTCTAGCGGACTACGAGCAGTACTTC. It is translated as CSASLADYEQYF.

This clonotype was recorded a few times. V usage is TRBV20-1 and J usage is TRBJ1-1; no reliable D call. CDR1 is DFQATT and CDR2 is SNEGSKA in the germline V gene (reference sequence). CDR3 size: 11 residues. V lost 5 bases to trimming and J lost 1 base, with 5 bases between them. The CDR3 loop is CSAGRNTEAFF. The CDR3, as DNA: TGCAGTGCTGGGAGGAACACTGAAGCTTTCTTT.

This clonotype was seen a handful of times. This chain uses TRBV20-1 with TRBJ2-3; 10 nucleotides match TRBD2. The CDR3 spans 17 residues. The junction had 13 bases not matched to a gene; V was cut back by 6 bases and J by 1 base. From germline, CDR1 is DFQATT and CDR2 SNEGSKA (reference sequence). The CDR3, as DNA: TGCAGTGCACCGGGGCTAGCGGGAGCGTTAGGCACAGATACGCAGTATTTT. Translation gives CSAPGLAGALGTDTQYF.

V gene TRBV24-1 combines with J gene TRBJ2-5; D gene unclear. V was shortened by 4 bases and J by 2 bases, with 7 bases between the two germline ends. The CDR3 has 13 amino acids. Per germline, CDR1 KGHDR and CDR2 SFDVKD. The CDR3, as DNA: TGTGCCACCAGTGAAAGCGTTCAAGAGACCCAGTACTTC. It encodes CATSESVQETQYF.

This clonotype was counted a few times. The CDR3, as DNA: TGCAGTGCAAAAGGACTAGCGGGACCGTTACTTGAGCAGTTCTTC. It codes for CSAKGLAGPLLEQFF. The chain recombines TRBV20-1 with TRBJ2-1; 12 bases match TRBD2. Germline V gene sequence: CDR1 DFQATT, CDR2 SNEGSKA (reference sequence). The length of the CDR3 is 15 residues. Losses at the gene ends were 6 bases for V and 9 bases for J; bases not matched to a gene: 12.